A selection of T cell receptor beta chains follows, all from one sample in a study of PD-L1 blockade in urothelial cancer. Clones were read by immunoSEQ multiplex PCR, and TCRdb kept only the in-frame ones, dropping some. Counted here are about 53,000 clones, around nine tenths occurring once; the ten biggest clones make up about 14%. The sequenced sample was PBMCs, obtained around atezolizumab (anti-PD-L1) treatment. The source of these receptors is a woman between 55 and 75 years old with urothelial cancer. The CDR3 runs from the conserved cysteine through the conserved F or W. D genes are given only for firm matches. Not all rows give a size; the values are once, few, many and, for expanded clones, a class.

D: .
J: TRBJ1-5
size: .
V: TRBV7-2
DNA: TGTGCCAGCAGCTTAGAGGTTCGGAGGCCCCAGCATTTT
CDR3: CASSLEVRRPQHF

D: .
J: TRBJ1-2
size: .
V: TRBV2
DNA: TGTGCCAGCAGTGAGCGGGGGCTCGGGGGCTACACCTTC
CDR3: CASSERGLGGYTF

D: .
J: TRBJ2-7
size: .
V: TRBV6-6
DNA: TGTGCCAGCAGTTACTCGAGGGCAGGGGTCTCCTACGAGCAGTACTTC
CDR3: CASSYSRAGVSYEQYF

D: TRBD1
J: TRBJ1-1
size: .
V: TRBV28
DNA: TGTGCCACTGTTGACGGGACAGGGCTTTTGTTAGGGCTGAACACTGAAGCTTTCTTT
CDR3: CATVDGTGLLLGLNTEAFF

D: TRBD1
J: TRBJ1-4
size: .
V: TRBV7-6
DNA: TGTGCCAGCAGCTTATTACAGGGGCGGACTAATGAAAAACTGTTTTTT
CDR3: CASSLLQGRTNEKLFF

D: .
J: TRBJ2-3
size: .
V: TRBV5-6
DNA: TGTGCCAGCAGCTTGAGGGCTAGCCGAAGCACAGATACGCAGTATTTT
CDR3: CASSLRASRSTDTQYF

D: TRBD1
J: TRBJ2-7
size: .
V: TRBV7-2
DNA: TGTGCCAGCAGCTTAGCTGGTAGCGACAGGGGGCTGGAGCAGTACTTC
CDR3: CASSLAGSDRGLEQYF

D: .
J: TRBJ2-3
size: .
V: TRBV5-1
DNA: TGCGCCAGCAGCACCGGTGGGCTTTACACAGATACGCAGTATTTT
CDR3: CASSTGGLYTDTQYF

D: .
J: TRBJ1-2
size: .
V: TRBV10-3
DNA: TGTGCCATCAGTGAGACGCGGGTAAGGGATCACTATGGCTACACCTTC
CDR3: CAISETRVRDHYGYTF

D: TRBD2
J: TRBJ2-1
size: .
V: TRBV6-4
DNA: TGTGCCAGCTCTCCGACTAGCGGGGGCGGGAATGAGCAGTTCTTC
CDR3: CASSPTSGGGNEQFF

D: TRBD2
J: TRBJ2-3
size: .
V: TRBV9
DNA: TGTGCCAGCAGCGCCGGGACTAGCGGTTTAGATACGCAGTATTTT
CDR3: CASSAGTSGLDTQYF

D: TRBD1
J: TRBJ1-2
size: .
V: TRBV6-4
DNA: TGTGCCAGCAGTCCCGACAGGGGGTACGGCTACACCTTC
CDR3: CASSPDRGYGYTF

D: .
J: TRBJ2-6
size: once
V: TRBV5-1
DNA: TGCGCCAGCAGCTTGAATTCAGGGGCTAGCTCTGGGGCCAACGTCCTGACTTTC
CDR3: CASSLNSGASSGANVLTF

D: TRBD2
J: TRBJ2-1
size: .
V: TRBV5-1
DNA: TGCGCCAGCAGCTCTAGCGGGAACTCCTACAATGAGCAGTTCTTC
CDR3: CASSSSGNSYNEQFF

D: TRBD1
J: TRBJ2-2
size: .
V: TRBV7-2
DNA: TGTGCCAGCAGCCTTCGACAGGGTCGGGGCACCGGGGAGCTGTTTTTT
CDR3: CASSLRQGRGTGELFF

D: TRBD2
J: TRBJ2-1
size: .
V: TRBV9
DNA: TGTGCCAGCAGCGTTGTAACGGGAGGGGGCAATGAGCAGTTCTTC
CDR3: CASSVVTGGGNEQFF

D: TRBD2
J: TRBJ2-1
size: once
V: TRBV5-1
DNA: TGCGCCAGCAGCTTGGGCGGGGGGGCCCACAATGAGCAGTTCTTC
CDR3: CASSLGGGAHNEQFF

D: .
J: TRBJ2-7
size: .
V: TRBV2
DNA: TGTGCCAGCAGTAGTGGCCACGAGCAGTACTTC
CDR3: CASSSGHEQYF

D: TRBD2
J: TRBJ2-3
size: .
V: TRBV27
DNA: TGTGCCAGCAGTTTATTGGGCACTAGCGGGAGAGATACGCAGTATTTT
CDR3: CASSLLGTSGRDTQYF

D: TRBD1
J: TRBJ1-6
size: .
V: TRBV4-2
DNA: TGTGCCAGCAGCCAAGCGGGGACAGACCGAGCGCCCCTCCACTTT
CDR3: CASSQAGTDRAPLHF

D: TRBD1
J: TRBJ1-3
size: .
V: TRBV11-2
DNA: TGTGCCAGCAGCTTTGGACAGGATGGAAACACCATATATTTT
CDR3: CASSFGQDGNTIYF

D: .
J: TRBJ2-1
size: .
V: TRBV11-3
DNA: TGTGCCAGCAGCTTACAGGGAAATGAGCAGTTCTTC
CDR3: CASSLQGNEQFF

D: TRBD2
J: TRBJ2-2
size: .
V: TRBV29-1
DNA: TGCAGCGTTGAAGATCGGGGGACTAGCGGGAGTATATCGAACACCGGGGAGCTGTTTTTT
CDR3: CSVEDRGTSGSISNTGELFF

D: .
J: TRBJ2-2
size: .
V: TRBV14
DNA: TGTGCCAGCAGCCAAGTTCAGGGGAAGGGCACCGGGGAGCTGTTTTTT
CDR3: CASSQVQGKGTGELFF

D: .
J: TRBJ2-1
size: few
V: TRBV10-3
DNA: TGTGCCATCACTCAGGGGCCCTACAATGAGCAGTTCTTC
CDR3: CAITQGPYNEQFF

D: .
J: TRBJ2-2
size: .
V: TRBV5-3
DNA: TGTGCCAGAAGCTTGGGGTGCGGAAACACCGGGGAGCTGTTTTTT
CDR3: CARSLGCGNTGELFF

D: TRBD2
J: TRBJ2-5
size: .
V: TRBV10-3
DNA: TGTGCCATCGGCGGTGGACTAGCGGGGGTAACGGGGGAGACCCAGTACTTC
CDR3: CAIGGGLAGVTGETQYF

D: TRBD1
J: TRBJ2-1
size: few
V: TRBV12-5
DNA: TGTGCTAGTGGTTTGCCTCCGGGACAGAGGTTCTTC
CDR3: CASGLPPGQRFF

D: .
J: TRBJ1-6
size: .
V: TRBV7-3
DNA: TGTGCCAGCAGCTTATTATCAGCGTATAATTCACCCCTCCACTTT
CDR3: CASSLLSAYNSPLHF

D: TRBD1
J: TRBJ1-1
size: .
V: TRBV5-1
DNA: TGCGCCAGCAGCTTGGGACAGGGGAATGGAGCTTTCTTT
CDR3: CASSLGQGNGAFF

D: .
J: TRBJ2-2
size: .
V: TRBV27
DNA: TGTGCCAGCATGGGGGCGAGAGCGAACACCGGGGAGCTGTTTTTT
CDR3: CASMGARANTGELFF

D: TRBD1
J: TRBJ1-5
size: .
V: TRBV28
DNA: TGTGCCAGCAGGCCAGGGGGCGAAGGCAATCAGCCCCAGCATTTT
CDR3: CASRPGGEGNQPQHF

D: TRBD2
J: TRBJ2-7
size: .
V: TRBV2
DNA: TGTGCCAGGTCCGGGACTAGCGTAAACTACGAGCAGTACTTC
CDR3: CARSGTSVNYEQYF

D: TRBD1
J: TRBJ2-7
size: .
V: TRBV2
DNA: TGTGCCAGCAGTGAACGGACAGGGGGCTACGAGCAGTACTTC
CDR3: CASSERTGGYEQYF

D: TRBD2
J: TRBJ2-7
size: .
V: TRBV18
DNA: TGTGCCAGCTCACCAGCTAGCGGGAGGAACGAGCAGTACTTC
CDR3: CASSPASGRNEQYF

D: .
J: TRBJ2-7
size: .
V: TRBV5-1
DNA: TGCGCCAGCAGCTTTAGCGAAGGCTCCTACGAGCAGTACTTC
CDR3: CASSFSEGSYEQYF

D: TRBD1
J: TRBJ2-7
size: .
V: TRBV19
DNA: TGTGCCACCCGGGACAGGTCCATCTACGAGCAGTACTTC
CDR3: CATRDRSIYEQYF

D: TRBD1
J: TRBJ2-1
size: .
V: TRBV18
DNA: TGTGCCAGCTCACCACCGACAGGGAACAATGAGCAGTTCTTC
CDR3: CASSPPTGNNEQFF

D: TRBD1
J: TRBJ2-5
size: once
V: TRBV29-1
DNA: TGCAGCGTTGGGGGAAGGGCTATGACAGGGACCCTCGAAGAGACCCAGTACTTC
CDR3: CSVGGRAMTGTLEETQYF